The rows below give T cell receptor beta chains drawn from one sample of a study of blood T cells in healthy people across ages. TCRdb passed the 5' RACE reads through MiXCR, listing each CDR3 protein once. The sample has some 1,000,000 distinct CDR3 sequences, under 30% seen once. In addition, the sample was reused for a study of T cells of mothers and their children.

The sample taken for sequencing was blood. The source is a girl aged 2 to 9 in good health. Both conserved end residues are part of each CDR3. D genes are given only for firm matches. Only some rows state a clone size, as once, few, many or a class for expanded clones.

TRBJ2-7,few,TRBV4-1,TRBD2,TGCGCCAGCAGCCCTGTCGGACTAGCCTACGAGCAGTACTTC,CASSPVGLAYEQYF
TRBJ2-2,NA,TRBV6-2/TRBV6-3,NA,TGTGCCAGCAGTCCCCGGGACACTTACACCGGGGAGCTGTTTTTT,CASSPRDTYTGELFF
TRBJ1-4,few,TRBV7-9,NA,TGTGCCAGCAGCTTAGCGATCAGGACGGAACTGTTTTTT,CASSLAIRTELFF
TRBJ2-7,NA,TRBV24-1,TRBD2,TGTGCCACCACGGGGACTAGCGGGACCTCCTACGAGCAGTACTTC,CATTGTSGTSYEQYF
TRBJ1-2,NA,TRBV29-1,NA,TGCAGCGTTGACGATAGCCAGTACTATGGCTACACCTTC,CSVDDSQYYGYTF
TRBJ2-4,NA,TRBV29-1,NA,TGCAGCGCCATCTTGGTTGAGGACATTCAGTACTTC,CSAILVEDIQYF
TRBJ2-5,NA,TRBV20-1,NA,TGCAGTGCTAGGATATCGGGCACGAACCAAGAGACCCAGTACTTC,CSARISGTNQETQYF
TRBJ2-7,few,TRBV9,NA,TGTGCCAGCAGCGTAGTCCCGGACAACCACGAGCAGTACTTC,CASSVVPDNHEQYF
TRBJ2-4,few,TRBV18,NA,TGTGCCAGCTCACCAACTTCTGGGGGGAAGGCCAAAAACATTCAGTACTTC,CASSPTSGGKAKNIQYF
TRBJ2-3,NA,TRBV21-1,NA,TGTGCCAGCAGCCCAGGGCTCCAGCGGGAGGGGGTAAGAGGAATAGATACGCAGTATTTT,CASSPGLQREGVRGIDTQYF
TRBJ1-1,NA,TRBV20-1,NA,TGCAGTGCCTGGGAGGAGGACACTGAAGCTTTCTTT,CSAWEEDTEAFF
TRBJ1-4,NA,TRBV7-9,NA,TGTGCCAGCAGCTTCGAGCCTGGGGCTAATGAAAAACTGTTTTTT,CASSFEPGANEKLFF
TRBJ2-3,NA,TRBV6-2/TRBV6-3,NA,TGTGCCAGCAGTTACTCGCTTCCGGTAATCACAGATACGCAGTATTTT,CASSYSLPVITDTQYF
TRBJ1-4,few,TRBV20-1,NA,TGCAGTGCAGCGACAGGCAGTAATGAAAAACTGTTTTTT,CSAATGSNEKLFF
TRBJ2-7,few,TRBV20-1,NA,TGCAGTGCTAGAGGGGCGGGATTGGGGTACGAGCAGTACTTC,CSARGAGLGYEQYF
TRBJ1-3,few,TRBV29-1,NA,TGCAGCGTTGAGACTTGGACACCGAGCTCTGGAAACACCATATATTTT,CSVETWTPSSGNTIYF
TRBJ2-1,NA,TRBV7-9,TRBD1,TGTGCCGGCAGCGGAAAGACAGGGAGCTCCTACAATGAGCAGTTCTTC,CAGSGKTGSSYNEQFF
TRBJ1-2,few,TRBV9,NA,TGTGCCAGCAGCGTTCGGCAGGGCCTCGGCCCCTACACCTTC,CASSVRQGLGPYTF
TRBJ2-6,NA,TRBV10-3,TRBD2,TGTGCCATGGGGACTAGCGGGCGCTCTGGGGCCAACGTCCTGACTTTC,CAMGTSGRSGANVLTF
TRBJ1-1,NA,TRBV4-1,NA,TGCGCCAGCAGCCAGCCAACGAACACTGAAGCTTTCTTT,CASSQPTNTEAFF
TRBJ2-3,NA,TRBV7-2,NA,TGTGCCAGCAAGACGGGCGATACGCAGTATTTT,CASKTGDTQYF
TRBJ1-4,NA,TRBV12-3/TRBV12-4,TRBD1,TGTGCCAGCAGTTTCAGACAGGGTAGGGAAAAACTGTTTTTT,CASSFRQGREKLFF
TRBJ2-1,NA,TRBV20-1,NA,TGCAGTGCTAGAGTATCGGGCGGGAAGACCTACAATGAGCAGTTCTTC,CSARVSGGKTYNEQFF
TRBJ2-5,NA,TRBV5-5,NA,TGTGCCAGCAGGGACGATGTAGGAGGTGGTGAGACCCAGTACTTC,CASRDDVGGGETQYF
TRBJ2-1,few,TRBV28,TRBD1,TGTGCCAGCAGTTTAGGTAGAGGGACAGCCACCAGCTCCTACAATGAGCAGTTCTTC,CASSLGRGTATSSYNEQFF
TRBJ2-5,NA,TRBV24-1,NA,TGTGCCACCAGTCAGACTAGGGGAGAGACCCAGTACTTC,CATSQTRGETQYF
TRBJ2-3,few,TRBV7-9,NA,TGTGCCAGCGGACTTCTCACAGATACGCAGTATTTT,CASGLLTDTQYF
TRBJ1-2,NA,TRBV9,NA,TGTGCCAGCAGCTCCCGACCTCGCCCTAACTATGGCTACACCTTC,CASSSRPRPNYGYTF
TRBJ2-5,once,TRBV7-9,NA,TGTGCCAGCAGCCCGGACAGACCTCAAGCGACCCAGTACTTC,CASSPDRPQATQYF